The 2 T cell receptor beta chains listed next were all sequenced from one sample in a study of cytomegalovirus exposure and HLA in healthy donors. Use of 60 Vbeta and 13 Jbeta primers characterized the PCR. Generated by immunoSEQ multiplex PCR, the TCRdb table keeps only in-frame clones and is missing some. This table holds approximately 210,000 clones, 79% found once. Sequencing was done on a sample of PBMCs. Every receptor here comes from a male donor in good health and CMV-seropositive.

This sequence joins TRBV6-1 and TRBJ2-5, with unresolved D. Germline assignment: CDR1 MNHNS and CDR2 SASEGT. The CDR3 extends over 16 amino acids. V lost 3 bases to trimming and J lost 5 bases, with 19 bases between them. CDR3 loop: CASSESRYPGRETQYF. For the CDR3, the DNA is TGTGCCAGCAGTGAGAGCCGATACCCGGGTCGGGAGACCCAGTACTTC.

The table lists this clone with a count of one. The chain combines TRBV27 with TRBJ1-1; TRBD1 aligns across 7 bases. The CDR3 extends over 14 amino acids. V lost 8 bases to trimming and J lost 3 bases; unmatched junction nucleotides: 9. Germline V gene data show CDR1 as MNHEY and CDR2 as SMNVEV (reference sequence). DNA for the CDR3: TGTGCCAGCGGGGACACAGGGGCCGACACTGAAGCTTTCTTT. The encoded protein is CASGDTGADTEAFF.